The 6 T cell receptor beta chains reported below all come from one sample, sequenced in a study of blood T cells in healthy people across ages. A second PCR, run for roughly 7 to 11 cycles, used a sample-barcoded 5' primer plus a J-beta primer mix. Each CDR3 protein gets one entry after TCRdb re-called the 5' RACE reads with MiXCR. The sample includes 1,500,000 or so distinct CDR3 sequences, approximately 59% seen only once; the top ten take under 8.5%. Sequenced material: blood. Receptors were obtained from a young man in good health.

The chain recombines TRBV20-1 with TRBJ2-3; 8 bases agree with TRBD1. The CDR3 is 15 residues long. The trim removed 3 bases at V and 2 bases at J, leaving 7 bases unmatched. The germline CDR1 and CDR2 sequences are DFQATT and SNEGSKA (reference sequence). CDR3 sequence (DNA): TGCAGTGCTAGGGCCCGGGACAGGCCCACAGATACGCAGTATTTT. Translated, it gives CSARARDRPTDTQYF.

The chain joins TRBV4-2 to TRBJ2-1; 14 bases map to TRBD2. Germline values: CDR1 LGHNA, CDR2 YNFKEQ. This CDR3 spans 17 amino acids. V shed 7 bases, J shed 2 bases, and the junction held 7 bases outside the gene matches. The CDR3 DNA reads TGTGCCAGCACAACGGGACTAGCGGGAGTCCCCTACAATGAGCAGTTCTTC. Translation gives CASTTGLAGVPYNEQFF.

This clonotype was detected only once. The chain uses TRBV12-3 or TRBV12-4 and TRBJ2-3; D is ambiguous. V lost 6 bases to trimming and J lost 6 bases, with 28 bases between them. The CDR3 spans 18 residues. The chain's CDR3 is CASRASHRTLREGDTQYF. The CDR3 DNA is TGTGCCAGCAGAGCTTCACACCGGACCCTTAGGGAAGGGGATACGCAGTATTTT.

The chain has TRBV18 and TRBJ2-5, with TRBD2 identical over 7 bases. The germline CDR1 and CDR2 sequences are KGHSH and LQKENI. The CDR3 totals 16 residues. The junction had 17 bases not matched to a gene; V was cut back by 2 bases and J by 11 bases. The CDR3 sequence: CASSPTSGTGLYKQYF. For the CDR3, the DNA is TGTGCCAGCTCACCAACCAGCGGGACGGGTCTCTACAAGCAGTACTTC.

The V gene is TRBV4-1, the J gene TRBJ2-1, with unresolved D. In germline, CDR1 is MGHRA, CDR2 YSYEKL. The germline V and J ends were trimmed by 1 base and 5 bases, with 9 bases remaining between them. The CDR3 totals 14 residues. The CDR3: CASSQGTEHNEQFF. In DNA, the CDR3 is TGCGCCAGCAGCCAAGGGACCGAACACAATGAGCAGTTCTTC.

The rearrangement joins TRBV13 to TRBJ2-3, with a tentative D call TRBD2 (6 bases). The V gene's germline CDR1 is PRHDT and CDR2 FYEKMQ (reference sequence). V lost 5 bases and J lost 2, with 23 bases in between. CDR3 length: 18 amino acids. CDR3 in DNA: TGTGCCAGCAGCCACCACGACGGCGGGAATGCTTACACAGATACGCAGTATTTT. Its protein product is CASSHHDGGNAYTDTQYF.